The T cell receptor beta chain under discussion was sequenced for a study of blood T cells in healthy people across ages (dated by TCRdb to about 2015). Regarding the research as a whole: In model experiments, template switching captured about one uniquely barcoded TCR beta cDNA molecule for every two T cells. To track age-related changes in TCR beta repertoire diversity, the study relied on deep sequencing normalized with unique cDNA molecular identifiers. Four age groups were formed from the donors: young (average roughly 16 years), middle-aged (approximately 40), aged (approximately 60) and long-lived (82). To avoid experimental bias, donors of different ages were spread randomly across the sequencing lanes. Two additional independent replicas of 1 million unique cDNA reads from the same blood draw were analyzed for two donors (one aged 18 to 30 and one aged 80 or older). Summary of the overall study and its limitations: There was a strong correlation between observed TCR beta diversity and the percentage of naive T cells measured by flow cytometry. Observed TCR beta diversity per million T cells fell roughly linearly with age, and a significant reduction was already apparent by age roughly 41. Bulk unsorted PBMC profiling prevented conclusive comparison of naive and antigen-experienced compartments. Estimates of total diversity based on one million sequenced T cells were regarded as lower bounds and as underestimates. Because the CMV infection status of the donors was unknown, age-related changes in expanded clonotypes may potentially have been confounded. Compared with the aged group, more naive CD4+ T cells, fewer expanded clones and increased TCR diversity were shown by the long-lived group, suggesting age selection.

Donors were roughly 40 systemically healthy Caucasian individuals from Russia aged roughly 6 to 100 years. About 9.1 milliliters of peripheral blood were collected from each donor into EDTA-treated Vacutainer tubes. Ficoll-Paque density-gradient centrifugation was used to isolate PBMCs, with at least 6 million per sample. Trizol reagent was used to extract total RNA from PBMCs, with at least 5 micrograms per sample. For every donor, an aliquot of PBMCs went through flow cytometry to measure the percentages of naive CD45RAhigh/CD27high T cells. Reading from cysteine to phenylalanine, the CDR3 counts 15 amino acids. Left in the record is the CDR3 DNA by itself, 45 bases read in frame from the first base. Trimming costs V 6 bases and J 2 bases, and their ends lie 17 bases apart. CDR1 and CDR2 were assigned from the germline V gene (reference sequence) as DFQATT and SNEGSKA. Library creation used 5' RACE. Reads for this sample came from an Illumina HiSeq 2500. The second PCR ran for roughly 7 to 11 cycles and used a J-beta primer mix along with a sample-barcoded 5' primer. A unique molecular identifier was introduced onto each TCR beta cDNA molecule by a template-switch 5' adaptor carrying 12 random nucleotides. At least 3 million CDR3-containing paired-end reads were obtained from each sample. All of the RNA was converted into first-strand cDNA using the Mint cDNA synthesis kit, with a TRBC-specific oligonucleotide serving as the primer. All cDNA was treated with uracil-DNA glycosylase and then went through a first 18-cycle PCR with the universal primers M1SS and BC2_uni_R. Processing in the source paper ran as follows. For normalization, 1 million high-quality reads were randomly selected from each sample, with every read carrying a distinct molecular identifier. Instead of being binned into consensus sequences, reads with shared molecular identifiers were discarded. MiTCR, run with a Q25 quality threshold and the strictest error-elimination algorithm, handled CDR3 identification, clonotype clustering and error correction. A nonparametric unseen species model with Euler transformation was used to estimate a lower bound on total TCR beta diversity. TCRdb reran the public reads through fastp at Q25 and MiXCR, keeping productive beta chains. Every entry covers one CDR3 protein and lists the most common genes and DNA from its rows. TCRdb assigned the V and J calls; the authors' analysis was not used. The sample table lists 550,000 to 600,000 distinct CDR3 sequences, 40% to 55% of them with a count of one. Approximately 23% of the sample lies in the top ten.

This clonotype was observed a few times. Its antigen has not been determined. The input lacks base qualities; no much larger clone sits a single base away. Recombination linked TRBV20-1 to TRBJ1-5, and the D gene may be TRBD1, 5 bases matching. The receptor comes from an elderly man in good health. Sequencing was performed on blood. DNA sequence: TGCAGTGCCCCGGGTCCCGGGGGTCGCAATCAGCCCCAGCATTTT. This is translated as CSAPGPGGRNQPQHF.